This is a list of T cell receptor beta chains from one sample in a study of blood T cell repertoires in COVID-19. Some clones are missing from TCRdb's copy, which holds only in-frame ones; the method was immunoSEQ multiplex PCR. The table has around 110,000 clones, about four fifths seen once. Sequences were obtained from PBMCs or T cells enriched from blood (not recorded which). The receptor set was obtained from a woman aged 25-40 years who had recovered from COVID-19. Both conserved end residues are part of each CDR3. The order of the fields is D gene, J gene, V gene, clone size, CDR3 DNA, CDR3 protein. A D gene is named only where the DNA matches it firmly. Clone size is stated in some rows and not others, as once, few, many or a class when expanded.

TRBD2	TRBJ2-3	TRBV5-1	NA	TGCGCCAGCAGACAGACTAGCGGAATCACAGATACGCAGTATTTT	CASRQTSGITDTQYF
NA	TRBJ2-1	TRBV5-8	NA	TGTGCCAGCAGGAGTCAGTTCTTC	CASRSQFF
TRBD2	TRBJ2-3	TRBV11-3	NA	TGTGCCAGCAGCTTAGGGACTAGCGGGAGTTCTGGAGATACGCAGTATTTT	CASSLGTSGSSGDTQYF
TRBD2	TRBJ2-1	TRBV5-1	NA	TGCGCCAGCAGCTCCAAGGGTAGGACTAGCGGTACCGGGCAGTTCTTC	CASSSKGRTSGTGQFF
TRBD2	TRBJ2-3	TRBV4-3	NA	TGCGCCAGCAGCCAAGGACTAGCTGATCTTAGCGGTACGCAGTATTTT	CASSQGLADLSGTQYF
TRBD2	TRBJ2-3	TRBV4-2	few	TGTGCCAGCGTTTCGGGACTAGCGGACACAGATACGCAGTATTTT	CASVSGLADTDTQYF
TRBD2	TRBJ2-1	TRBV7-3	NA	TGTGCCAGCAGCCGAAGCGGGAGGGCGGCCTACAATGAGCAGTTCTTC	CASSRSGRAAYNEQFF
TRBD2	TRBJ2-1	TRBV4-1	NA	TGCGCCAGCAGCGTCGGGACTAGCGGACCTCCCTACAATGAGCAGTTCTTC	CASSVGTSGPPYNEQFF
TRBD2	TRBJ2-7	TRBV18	NA	TGTGCCAGCTCACCCATCCGGACTAGCGGGTACTACGAGCAGTACTTC	CASSPIRTSGYYEQYF
NA	TRBJ2-1	TRBV9	once	TGTGCCAGCAGCGTCGGGTCCTACAATGAGCAGTTCTTC	CASSVGSYNEQFF
TRBD1	TRBJ1-4	TRBV12-3/TRBV12-4	NA	TGTGCCAGCAGCCATGACAGGGTCGAAAAACTGTTTTTT	CASSHDRVEKLFF
NA	TRBJ2-3	TRBV7-3	NA	TGTGCCAGCAGCTTAACATCGGCGGGCCTCCCGGATACGCAGTATTTT	CASSLTSAGLPDTQYF
NA	TRBJ2-5	TRBV12-3/TRBV12-4	NA	TGTGCCAGCAGTTTAGTAGTAGAGACCCAGTACTTC	CASSLVVETQYF
NA	TRBJ1-2	TRBV4-1	NA	TGCGCCAGCAGCGGAGGGGTAGGTTCGCGCTACACCTTC	CASSGGVGSRYTF
TRBD2	TRBJ2-1	TRBV7-3	NA	TGTGCCAGCAGCTTAGAACTAGCGGGAGTGAGGAATGAGCAGTTCTTC	CASSLELAGVRNEQFF
TRBD1	TRBJ2-7	TRBV7-6	NA	TGTGCCAGCAGCTTCAGAAGTGGGACAGGGGGGTCCTACGAGCAGTACTTC	CASSFRSGTGGSYEQYF
NA	TRBJ1-2	TRBV5-1	NA	TGCGCCAGCAGCTTGGTCCCGACAGCCGACGGCTACACCTTC	CASSLVPTADGYTF
TRBD2	TRBJ2-1	TRBV5-4	NA	TGTGCCAGCAGCGCCTCTAGCGGGAGTTACAATGAGCAGTTCTTC	CASSASSGSYNEQFF
TRBD2	TRBJ2-1	TRBV6-1	few	TGTGCCAGCAGTGAACTAGCGGGAGGGCCCAATGAGCAGTTCTTC	CASSELAGGPNEQFF
TRBD1	TRBJ1-2	TRBV15	NA	TGTGCCACCAGCAGGGGACAGGAGGGTGGCTACACCTTC	CATSRGQEGGYTF
NA	TRBJ2-7	TRBV18	NA	TGTGCCAGCTCACCACAGAATAGCGGATACGAGCAGTACTTC	CASSPQNSGYEQYF
TRBD1	TRBJ2-4	TRBV19	NA	TGTGCCAGTACCCCGGGGGGACAGGGAGCCAAAAACATTCAGTACTTC	CASTPGGQGAKNIQYF
NA	TRBJ2-4	TRBV21-1	NA	TGTGCCAGCAGCATAGTAGCGGGAGGGCGGGGTTACAAAAACATTCAGTACTTC	CASSIVAGGRGYKNIQYF
NA	TRBJ1-2	TRBV7-8	NA	TGTGCCAGCAGCCCCGGTTTTTATGGCTACACCTTC	CASSPGFYGYTF
NA	TRBJ1-3	TRBV9	NA	TGTGCCAGCAGCGTAGCATGGGCCGGAAACACCATATATTTT	CASSVAWAGNTIYF
NA	TRBJ1-6	TRBV2	NA	TGTGCCAGCAGTGATGGGGCAGGGTATAATTCACCCCTCCACTTT	CASSDGAGYNSPLHF
NA	TRBJ2-3	TRBV5-4	NA	TGTGCCAGCAGCCGTTCACTAAGCCCCGATACGCAGTATTTT	CASSRSLSPDTQYF
TRBD2	TRBJ2-3	TRBV7-9	NA	TGTGCCAGCAGCTTAGCGGTGGGACTAGCGTCAGATACGCAGTATTTT	CASSLAVGLASDTQYF
TRBD2	TRBJ2-5	TRBV7-6	NA	TGTGCCAGCAGCCTCCGGACTAGCGGGTTCCAAGAGACCCAGTACTTC	CASSLRTSGFQETQYF
NA	TRBJ1-2	TRBV6-4	once	TGTGCCAGCAGTCCATCTCGGACAACCTATGGCTACACCTTC	CASSPSRTTYGYTF
NA	TRBJ1-2	TRBV19	NA	TGTGCCAGTAGCCCCCAATCGGCGCAGGGAATCAACTATGGCTACACCTTC	CASSPQSAQGINYGYTF
TRBD2	TRBJ2-2	TRBV15	NA	TGTGCCACCAGAAAGCGACCGGGACTAGCGGACACCGGGGAGCTGTTTTTT	CATRKRPGLADTGELFF
TRBD1	TRBJ2-4	TRBV3-1/TRBV3-2	NA	TGTGCCAGCAGCCAAGCCCCCGGGACAGGGGTCTGCGACAAAAACATTCAGTACTTC	CASSQAPGTGVCDKNIQYF
NA	TRBJ2-5	TRBV2	NA	TGTGCCAGCAGCCAACCCTCCCTAACTAGCGGGACAGGGGAGACCCAGTACTTC	CASSQPSLTSGTGETQYF
TRBD2	TRBJ2-7	TRBV7-2	NA	TGTGCCAGCAGCCCCCTGACAGCGGGGGGAGGGTACGAGCAGTACTTC	CASSPLTAGGGYEQYF
NA	TRBJ2-6	TRBV11-2	NA	TGTGCCAGCAGCTTACGGCAGGTTCAGTCTGGGGCCAACGTCCTGACTTTC	CASSLRQVQSGANVLTF
NA	TRBJ2-2	TRBV19	once	TGTGCCAGTAGTCTGGTCGGGAACACCGGGGAGCTGTTTTTT	CASSLVGNTGELFF
TRBD2	TRBJ2-3	TRBV11-3	NA	TGTGCCAGCAGCTTAGATCGGTTTGCGGGAGGCCGCACAGATACGCAGTATTTT	CASSLDRFAGGRTDTQYF
NA	TRBJ2-5	TRBV5-1	NA	TGCGCCAGCAGCTTGGGTGGAGGGCAAGAGACCCAGTACTTC	CASSLGGGQETQYF
TRBD1	TRBJ1-2	TRBV5-6	NA	TGTGCCAGCAGCCCCCGACAGGGAGTCTTTGGCTACACCTTC	CASSPRQGVFGYTF
TRBD2	TRBJ2-2	TRBV5-1	NA	TGCGCCAGCAGCCCGGGAGGGGTAACCGGGGAGCTGTTTTTT	CASSPGGVTGELFF
NA	TRBJ1-5	TRBV5-1	NA	TGCGCCAGCAGCTTGGCCGGGATCAATCAGCCCCAGCATTTT	CASSLAGINQPQHF
TRBD1	TRBJ1-2	TRBV12-5	NA	TGTGCTAGTGGTTTGGTAGCCGGGACAGTTTTTTATGGCTACACCTTC	CASGLVAGTVFYGYTF
TRBD2	TRBJ2-5	TRBV4-1	few	TGCGCCAGCAGCCAAGATACGCCAGCGGTGGGGGGGGAGACCCAGTACTTC	CASSQDTPAVGGETQYF
TRBD1	TRBJ2-1	TRBV24-1	NA	TGTGCCACCAGCCGGGACAGCTACAATGAGCAGTTCTTC	CATSRDSYNEQFF
TRBD1	TRBJ1-5	TRBV7-3	NA	TGTGCCAGCAGCTTGGACAGGGGTCAGCCCCAGCATTTT	CASSLDRGQPQHF
TRBD1	TRBJ2-7	TRBV29-1	NA	TGCAGCGGGGCCGGGACAGGGGTGGGCGAGCAGTACTTC	CSGAGTGVGEQYF
NA	TRBJ2-7	TRBV4-3	medium-sized	TGCGCCAGCAGCCAAGTTGCGGACTACTCCTACGAGCAGTACTTC	CASSQVADYSYEQYF
NA	TRBJ1-4	TRBV4-3	NA	TGCGCCAGCAGCCACCTTCTAGGGAGAGGTGAAAAACTGTTTTTT	CASSHLLGRGEKLFF
NA	TRBJ1-3	TRBV7-2	few	TGTGCCAGCAGCATCAGGGGCTCTGGAAACACCATATATTTT	CASSIRGSGNTIYF
TRBD2	TRBJ2-5	TRBV5-1	NA	TGCGCCAGCAGCGCGGGCCTCGGGGCCTGGGCGGGAGATGGAGAGACCCAGTACTTC	CASSAGLGAWAGDGETQYF
NA	TRBJ1-2	TRBV7-9	NA	TGTGCCAGCAGCTCCCTTATAGACAGGCCGGATGGCTACACCTTC	CASSSLIDRPDGYTF
TRBD1	TRBJ1-1	TRBV9	NA	TGTGCCAGCAGCGCCGGGACAGGGGAGGAGGCTTTCTTT	CASSAGTGEEAFF
TRBD2	TRBJ2-5	TRBV7-3	few	TGTGCCAGCAGCCCGGGACTACAAGAGACCCAGTACTTC	CASSPGLQETQYF
NA	TRBJ2-7	TRBV9	NA	TGTGCCAGCAGCGTAACGGCGGTCTCCTACGAGCAGTACTTC	CASSVTAVSYEQYF
NA	TRBJ2-7	TRBV4-3	once	TGCGCCAGCAGCCAAGATACCCGGGGGGCGATAGCCTACGAGCAGTACTTC	CASSQDTRGAIAYEQYF
TRBD2	TRBJ2-5	TRBV3-1/TRBV3-2	NA	TGTGCCAGCAGCCAAGCGCTAGCGGGAGGCCGGACCCAGTACTTC	CASSQALAGGRTQYF
NA	TRBJ2-5	TRBV5-1	NA	TGCGCCAGCAGCCCTGGGAGCGGAGAACAAGAGACCCAGTACTTC	CASSPGSGEQETQYF